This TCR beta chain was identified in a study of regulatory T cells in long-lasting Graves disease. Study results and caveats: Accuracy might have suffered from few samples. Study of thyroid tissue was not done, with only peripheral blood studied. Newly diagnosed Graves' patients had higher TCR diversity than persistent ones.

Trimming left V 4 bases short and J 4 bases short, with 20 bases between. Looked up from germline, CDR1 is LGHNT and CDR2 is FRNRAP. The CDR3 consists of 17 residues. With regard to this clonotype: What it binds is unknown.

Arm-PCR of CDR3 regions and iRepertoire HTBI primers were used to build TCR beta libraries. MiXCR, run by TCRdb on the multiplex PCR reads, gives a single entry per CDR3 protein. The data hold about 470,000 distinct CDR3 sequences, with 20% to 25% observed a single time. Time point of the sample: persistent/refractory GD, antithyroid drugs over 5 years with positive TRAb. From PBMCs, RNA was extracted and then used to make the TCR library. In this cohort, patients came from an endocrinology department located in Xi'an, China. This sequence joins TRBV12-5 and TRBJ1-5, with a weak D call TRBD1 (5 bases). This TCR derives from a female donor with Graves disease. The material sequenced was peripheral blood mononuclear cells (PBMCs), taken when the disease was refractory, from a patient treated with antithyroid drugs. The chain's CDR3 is CASGSFSRSGWNQPQHF. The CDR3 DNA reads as TGTGCTAGTGGTTCCTTTTCCCGTTCAGGGTGGAATCAGCCCCAGCATTTT. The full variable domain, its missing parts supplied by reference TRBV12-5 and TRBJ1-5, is DARVTQTPRHKVTEMGQEVTMRCQPILGHNTVFWYRQTMMQGLELLAYFRNRAPLDDSGMPKDRFSAEMPDATLATLKIQPSEPRDSAVYFCASGSFSRSGWNQPQHFGDGTRLSIL.